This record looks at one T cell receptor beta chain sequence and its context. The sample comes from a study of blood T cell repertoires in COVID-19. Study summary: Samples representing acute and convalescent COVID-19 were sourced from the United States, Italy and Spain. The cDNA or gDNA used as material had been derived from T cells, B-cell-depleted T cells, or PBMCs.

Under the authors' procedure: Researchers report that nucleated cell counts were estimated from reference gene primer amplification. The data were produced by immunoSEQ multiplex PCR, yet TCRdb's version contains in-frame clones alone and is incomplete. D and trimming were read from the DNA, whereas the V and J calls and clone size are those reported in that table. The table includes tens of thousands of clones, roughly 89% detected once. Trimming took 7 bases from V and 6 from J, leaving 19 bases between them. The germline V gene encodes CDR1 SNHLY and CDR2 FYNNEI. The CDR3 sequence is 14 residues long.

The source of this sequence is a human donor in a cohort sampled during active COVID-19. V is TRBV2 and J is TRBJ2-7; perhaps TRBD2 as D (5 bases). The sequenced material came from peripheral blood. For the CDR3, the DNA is TGTGCCAGCACGGTCGCTAGCCGATCCCTCGAGCAGTACTTC. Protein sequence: CASTVASRSLEQYF.